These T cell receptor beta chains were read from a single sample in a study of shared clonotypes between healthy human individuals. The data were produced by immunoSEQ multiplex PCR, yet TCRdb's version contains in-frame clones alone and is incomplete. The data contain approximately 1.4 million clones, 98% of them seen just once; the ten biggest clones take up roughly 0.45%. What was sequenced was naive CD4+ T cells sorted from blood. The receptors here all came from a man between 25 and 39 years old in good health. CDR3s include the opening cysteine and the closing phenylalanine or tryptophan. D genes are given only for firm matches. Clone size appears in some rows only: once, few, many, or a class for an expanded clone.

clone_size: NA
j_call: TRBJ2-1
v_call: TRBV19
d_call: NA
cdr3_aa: CASSIDGGTYNEQFF
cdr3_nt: TGTGCCAGTAGTATAGATGGGGGAACGTACAATGAGCAGTTCTTC

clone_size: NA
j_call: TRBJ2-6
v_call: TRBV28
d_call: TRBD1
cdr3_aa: CASSSRTGTGANVLTF
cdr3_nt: TGTGCCAGCAGTTCGAGGACAGGGACTGGGGCCAACGTCCTGACTTTC

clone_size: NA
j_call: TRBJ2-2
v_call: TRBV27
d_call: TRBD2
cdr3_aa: CASSVSSGTNTGELFF
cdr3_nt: TGTGCCAGCAGTGTGTCTAGCGGGACGAACACCGGGGAGCTGTTTTTT

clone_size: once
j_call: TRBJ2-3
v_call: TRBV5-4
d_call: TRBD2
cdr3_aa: CASSPGTSGSLTDTQYF
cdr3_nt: TGTGCCAGCAGCCCCGGGACTAGCGGGAGTCTGACAGATACGCAGTATTTT

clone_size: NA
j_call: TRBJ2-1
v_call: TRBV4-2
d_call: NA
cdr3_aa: CASSQVGYSYNEQFF
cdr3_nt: TGTGCCAGCAGCCAAGTTGGGTACTCCTACAATGAGCAGTTCTTC

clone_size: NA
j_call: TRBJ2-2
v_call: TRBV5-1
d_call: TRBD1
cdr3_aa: CASSKGTGNTGELFF
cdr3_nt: TGCGCCAGCAGCAAAGGGACAGGGAACACCGGGGAGCTGTTTTTT

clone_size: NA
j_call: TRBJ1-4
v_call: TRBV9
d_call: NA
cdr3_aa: CASSVYGGRSEKLFF
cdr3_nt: TGTGCCAGCAGCGTTTATGGGGGCAGGAGTGAAAAACTGTTTTTT

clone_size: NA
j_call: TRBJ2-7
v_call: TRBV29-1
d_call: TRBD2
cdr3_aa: CSVGTSGRDEQYF
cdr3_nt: TGCAGCGTGGGGACTAGCGGGAGGGACGAGCAGTACTTC

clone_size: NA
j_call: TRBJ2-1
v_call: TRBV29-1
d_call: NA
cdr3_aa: CSVVLTTPGISSYNEQFF
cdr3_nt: TGCAGCGTTGTCCTCACTACTCCAGGAATTAGCTCCTACAATGAGCAGTTCTTC

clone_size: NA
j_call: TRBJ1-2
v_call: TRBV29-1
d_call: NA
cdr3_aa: CSVESVSDYGYTF
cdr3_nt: TGCAGCGTAGAAAGTGTCAGTGACTATGGCTACACCTTC

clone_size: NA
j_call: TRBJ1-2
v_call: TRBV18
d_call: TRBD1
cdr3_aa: CASLVQGPANYGYTF
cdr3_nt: TGTGCCAGCCTCGTACAGGGGCCTGCTAACTATGGCTACACCTTC

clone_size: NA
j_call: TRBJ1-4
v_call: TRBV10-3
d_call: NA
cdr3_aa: CAIRAGNEKLFF
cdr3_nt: TGTGCCATCAGGGCTGGAAATGAAAAACTGTTTTTT

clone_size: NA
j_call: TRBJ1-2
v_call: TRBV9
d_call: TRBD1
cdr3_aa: CASSPRQGNYGYTF
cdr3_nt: TGTGCCAGCAGCCCCCGACAGGGAAACTATGGCTACACCTTC

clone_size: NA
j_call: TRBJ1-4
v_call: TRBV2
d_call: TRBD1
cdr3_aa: CASSRGQLNEKLFF
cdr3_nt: TGTGCCAGCAGCAGGGGACAGCTGAATGAAAAACTGTTTTTT

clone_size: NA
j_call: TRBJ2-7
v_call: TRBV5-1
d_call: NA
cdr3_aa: CASSLLPTGRGSYEQYF
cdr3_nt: TGCGCCAGCAGCTTGCTTCCGACGGGTCGGGGGTCCTACGAGCAGTACTTC

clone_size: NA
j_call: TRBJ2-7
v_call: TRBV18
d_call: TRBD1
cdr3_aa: CASSPEQGAREQYF
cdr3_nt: TGTGCCAGCTCACCCGAACAGGGGGCAAGGGAGCAGTACTTC

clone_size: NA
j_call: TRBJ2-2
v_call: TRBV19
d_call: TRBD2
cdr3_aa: CASSRTSGSNTGELFF
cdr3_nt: TGTGCCAGTAGTAGGACTAGCGGGAGTAACACCGGGGAGCTGTTTTTT

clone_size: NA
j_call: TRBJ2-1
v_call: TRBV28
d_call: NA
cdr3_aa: CASSLSGGTYNEQFF
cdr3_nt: TGTGCCAGCAGTTTATCGGGCGGAACCTACAATGAGCAGTTCTTC

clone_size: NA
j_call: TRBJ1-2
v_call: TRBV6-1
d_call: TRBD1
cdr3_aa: CASRATGGGGYTF
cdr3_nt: TGTGCCAGCAGGGCGACAGGGGGCGGAGGCTACACCTTC

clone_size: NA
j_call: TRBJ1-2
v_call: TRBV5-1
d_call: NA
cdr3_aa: CASSENRAAYGYTF
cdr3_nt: TGCGCCAGCAGTGAAAACAGGGCGGCCTATGGCTACACCTTC

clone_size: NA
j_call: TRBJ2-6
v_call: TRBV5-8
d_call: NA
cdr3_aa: CASSLLFLTPSGANVLTF
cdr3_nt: TGTGCCAGCAGCCTACTCTTCCTTACTCCCTCTGGGGCCAACGTCCTGACTTTC

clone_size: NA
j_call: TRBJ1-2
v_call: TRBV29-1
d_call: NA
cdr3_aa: CSVRRATNYGYTF
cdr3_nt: TGCAGCGTTCGGAGGGCCACTAACTATGGCTACACCTTC

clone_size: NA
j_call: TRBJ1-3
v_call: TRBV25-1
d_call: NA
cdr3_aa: CASSAPPRYGNTIYF
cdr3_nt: TGTGCCAGCAGTGCCCCCCCCCGATACGGCAACACCATATATTTT

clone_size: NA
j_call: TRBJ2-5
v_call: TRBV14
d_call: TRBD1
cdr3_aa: CASSQDRDRGEETQYF
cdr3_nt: TGTGCCAGCAGCCAAGATCGGGACAGGGGAGAAGAGACCCAGTACTTC

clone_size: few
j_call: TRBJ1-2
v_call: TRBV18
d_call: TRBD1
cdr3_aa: CASSPTQGADGYTF
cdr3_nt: TGTGCCAGCTCACCAACACAGGGGGCAGATGGCTACACCTTC

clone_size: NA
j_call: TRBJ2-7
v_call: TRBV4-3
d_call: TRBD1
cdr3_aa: CASSQDPGQGAYEQYF
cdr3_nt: TGCGCCAGCAGCCAAGATCCGGGACAGGGGGCCTACGAGCAGTACTTC

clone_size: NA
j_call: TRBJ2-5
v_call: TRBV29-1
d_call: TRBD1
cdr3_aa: CSGADRASFETQYF
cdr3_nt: TGCAGCGGGGCGGACAGGGCATCGTTCGAGACCCAGTACTTC

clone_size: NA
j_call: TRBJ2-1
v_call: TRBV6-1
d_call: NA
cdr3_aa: CASSEGLPNEQFF
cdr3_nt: TGTGCCAGCAGTGAAGGGCTACCCAATGAGCAGTTCTTC

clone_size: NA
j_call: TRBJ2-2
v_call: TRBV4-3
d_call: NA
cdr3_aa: CASSQVGTRLGELFF
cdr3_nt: TGCGCCAGCAGCCAAGTGGGGACTCGTCTCGGGGAGCTGTTTTTT

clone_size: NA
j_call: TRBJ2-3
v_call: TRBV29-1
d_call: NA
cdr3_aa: CSVGRLGLSTDTQYF
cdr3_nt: TGCAGCGTGGGACGTCTAGGCCTTAGCACAGATACGCAGTATTTT

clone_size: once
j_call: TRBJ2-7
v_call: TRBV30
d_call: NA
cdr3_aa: CACQAGKIYEQYF
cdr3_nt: TGTGCCTGTCAAGCAGGGAAAATCTACGAGCAGTACTTC

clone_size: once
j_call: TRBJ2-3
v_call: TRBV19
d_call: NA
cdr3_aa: CASSLGGVRTDTQYF
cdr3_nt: TGTGCCAGTAGCCTTGGAGGGGTTCGGACAGATACGCAGTATTTT

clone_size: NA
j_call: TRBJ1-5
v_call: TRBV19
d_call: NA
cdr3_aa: CASMGWQLGNQPQHF
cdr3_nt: TGTGCCAGTATGGGTTGGCAGCTAGGCAATCAGCCCCAGCATTTT

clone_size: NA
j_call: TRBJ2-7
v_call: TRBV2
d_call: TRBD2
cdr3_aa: CASSDSGTSVIIREQYF
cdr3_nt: TGTGCCAGCAGTGACTCCGGGACTAGCGTAATCATCCGCGAGCAGTACTTC

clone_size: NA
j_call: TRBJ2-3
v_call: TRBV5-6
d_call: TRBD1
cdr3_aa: CASSRRQGISTDTQYF
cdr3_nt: TGTGCCAGCAGCCGAAGACAGGGAATTAGCACAGATACGCAGTATTTT

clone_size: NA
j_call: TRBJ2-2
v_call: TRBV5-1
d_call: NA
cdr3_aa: CASSYSGLEGGELFF
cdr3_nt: TGCGCCAGCAGCTATAGCGGATTGGAGGGCGGGGAGCTGTTTTTT

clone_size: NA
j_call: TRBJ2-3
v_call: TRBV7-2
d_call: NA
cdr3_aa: CASSLARGVTDTQYF
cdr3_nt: TGTGCCAGCAGCTTAGCGCGCGGGGTCACAGATACGCAGTATTTT

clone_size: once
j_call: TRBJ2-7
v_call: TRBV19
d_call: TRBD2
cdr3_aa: CASSIRTGTSGVVQYF
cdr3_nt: TGTGCCAGTAGTATTCGGACAGGGACTAGCGGGGTCGTGCAGTACTTC

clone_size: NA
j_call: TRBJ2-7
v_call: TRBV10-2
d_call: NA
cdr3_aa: CASADSSYEQYF
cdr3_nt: TGCGCCAGCGCGGACAGCTCCTACGAGCAGTACTTC

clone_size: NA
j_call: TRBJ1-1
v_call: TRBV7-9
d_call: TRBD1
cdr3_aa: CAVKQGVNTEAFF
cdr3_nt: TGTGCCGTGAAACAGGGGGTGAACACTGAAGCTTTCTTT

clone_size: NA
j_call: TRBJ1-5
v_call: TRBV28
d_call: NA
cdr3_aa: CASSLRAGTKAQHF
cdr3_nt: TGTGCCAGCAGTTTGAGGGCAGGGACGAAGGCCCAGCATTTT

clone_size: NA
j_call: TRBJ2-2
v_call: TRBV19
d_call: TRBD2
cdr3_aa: CASSMGWASGRHGELFF
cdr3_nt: TGTGCCAGTAGTATGGGCTGGGCTAGCGGACGACACGGGGAGCTGTTTTTT

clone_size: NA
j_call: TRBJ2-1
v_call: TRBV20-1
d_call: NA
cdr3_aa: CRPSAEQFF
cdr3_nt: TGCAGGCCCTCGGCTGAGCAGTTCTTC

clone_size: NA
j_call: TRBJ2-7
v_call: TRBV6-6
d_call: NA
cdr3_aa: CASMREPTSYEQYF
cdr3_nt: TGTGCCAGCATGAGGGAGCCCACTTCCTACGAGCAGTACTTC

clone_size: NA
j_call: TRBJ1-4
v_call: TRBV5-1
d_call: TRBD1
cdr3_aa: CASSRGLDNEKLFF
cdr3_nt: TGCGCCAGCAGTAGGGGGCTAGATAATGAAAAACTGTTTTTT

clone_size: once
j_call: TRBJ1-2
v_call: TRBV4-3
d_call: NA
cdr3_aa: CASSQGWAGASGYTF
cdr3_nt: TGCGCCAGCAGCCAAGGATGGGCAGGGGCCTCTGGCTACACCTTC

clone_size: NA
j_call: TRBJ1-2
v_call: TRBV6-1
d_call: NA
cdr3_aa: CASNYPSLANYGYTF
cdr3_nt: TGTGCCAGCAATTATCCATCCTTAGCTAACTATGGCTACACCTTC

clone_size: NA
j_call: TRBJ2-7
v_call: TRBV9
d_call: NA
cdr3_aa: CASSPRSGISYEQYF
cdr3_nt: TGTGCCAGCAGCCCCCGTAGCGGAATCTCCTACGAGCAGTACTTC